The source of this T cell receptor (beta chain) is a study of CD8 T cells in ankylosing spondylitis. Study-level findings and limits: CD8+ cells made up the disease-linked clones, which were relatively rare in peripheral blood. Matched ankylosing spondylitis synovial fluid reportedly contained a significantly enriched population of disease-linked clones. About 8 highly homologous variants made up a TCR beta motif, and this motif appeared characteristic of ankylosing spondylitis blood.

Regarding this clonotype: The antigen remains unidentified.

Scientists made TCR beta libraries using quantitative 5'-RACE with molecular barcodes. TCRdb analysed the 5' RACE reads with MiXCR anew, one entry per CDR3 protein. The table lists about 330,000 distinct CDR3 sequences, around 8% of them singletons. V was clipped by 6 bases and J by 7 bases; unmatched bases: 13. The CDR3 is 15 residues long. This TCR was recovered from a male donor with ankylosing spondylitis. V gene TRBV12-3 or TRBV12-4 combines with J gene TRBJ1-1, with 8 bases aligning to TRBD1. Sequences were obtained from blood, either unsorted or a sorted T cell fraction (not recorded which). This CDR3 is CASSPGQGARSEAFF. CDR3 sequence (DNA): TGTGCCAGCAGCCCCGGGCAGGGGGCGCGGAGTGAAGCTTTCTTT.